The 5 T cell receptor beta chains below all came from one sample that was sequenced in a study of T cells in Graves' hyperthyroidism and ophthalmopathy. What was amplified from RNA transcripts were TCR beta CDR3 regions. Carried out on the TCR CDR3, a first-round RT-PCR used the HTBI primer set. From the multiplex PCR reads, TCRdb called clonotypes with MiXCR, one entry per CDR3 protein. The table records some 370,000 distinct CDR3 sequences, about 17% of them present only once. Sequenced sample: blood. These receptors originate from a young woman with Graves' hyperthyroidism that later progressed to Graves' ophthalmopathy.

This clonotype appeared many times. This CDR3 is CSVDDRGQGEAFF. The CDR3 nucleotides read TGCAGCGTTGATGACAGGGGGCAAGGTGAAGCTTTCTTT. The chain joins TRBV29-1 to TRBJ1-1; 10 bases fit TRBD1. This CDR3 is built from 13 residues. Losses at the gene ends were 3 bases for V and 7 bases for J; bases not matched to a gene: 5. Germline CDR1 reads SQVTM; CDR2 reads ANQGSEA.

This clonotype was seen more than once but under ten times. The CDR3 nucleotides read TGTGCCACCAGCAGAGAGGGCAGGGCGGTTTCCAAAAACATTCAGTACTTC. It codes for CATSREGRAVSKNIQYF. The chain links TRBV15 to TRBJ2-4; D may be TRBD1 (5 bases). This CDR3 is 17 amino acids long. CDR1 is LNHNV and CDR2 is YYDKDF in the germline V gene (reference sequence). The V and J ends lost 0 bases and 2 bases respectively, with 14 bases between them. Variable domain in full (rest from reference TRBV15 and TRBJ2-4): DAMVIQNPRYQVTQFGKPVTLSCSQTLNHNVMYWYQQKSSQAPKLLFHYYDKDFNNEADTPDNFQSRRPNTSFCFLDIRSPGLGDTAMYLCATSREGRAVSKNIQYFGAGTRLSVL.

This clonotype turned up a few times. This clone may be a read error of a much larger clone one base away. This rearrangement joins TRBV3-1 to TRBJ2-1, with TRBD2 matching over 7 bases. Unmatched junction bases numbered 16, after V lost 3 bases and J lost 5 bases. The CDR3 covers 18 residues. Germline assignment: CDR1 LGHDT and CDR2 YNNKEL (reference sequence). The CDR3 sequence: CASSQETEVGGQHNEQFF. CDR3 bases: TGTGCCAGCAGCCAGGAGACTGAAGTGGGAGGGCAACACAATGAGCAGTTCTTC.

The table lists this clonotype with many counts. This chain joins TRBV27 and TRBJ1-5, with no clear D. The CDR3 runs to 15 residues. Trimming shortened V by 5 bases and J by 0 bases, and 11 bases separated the two germline ends. The germline gives CDR1 MNHEY, CDR2 SMNVEV (reference sequence). CDR3 DNA: TGTGCCAGCAGTCTAGGACCTCTTAGCAATCAGCCCCAGCATTTT. This translates into CASSLGPLSNQPQHF.

This clonotype appeared many times. The rearrangement links TRBV11-2 to TRBJ2-7; D uncertain. V dropped 2 bases and J dropped 4 bases, with 6 bases sitting between them. Per germline, CDR1 SGHAT and CDR2 FQNNGV. The CDR3 length is 12 residues. CDR3 coding DNA: TGTGCCAGCAGCTTACCGGGTTACGAGCAGTACTTC. It codes for CASSLPGYEQYF.